These 31 T cell receptor beta chains were sequenced from one sample in a study of T cells in Graves' hyperthyroidism and ophthalmopathy. Amplification yielded TCR beta CDR3 regions, with RNA transcripts as the source. Researchers ran a first-round RT-PCR on the TCR CDR3 using the HTBI primer set. TCRdb re-called the multiplex PCR reads with MiXCR, one entry per CDR3 protein. The sample lists roughly 300,000 distinct CDR3 sequences, approximately 22% seen once, with under 55% in the top ten. Source material: blood. These receptor sequences come from a woman between 50 and 59 years old with Graves' hyperthyroidism.

CDR3 sequence reads: CASSVVLFKAKNIQYF. As DNA, the CDR3 is TGTGCCAGCAGTGTCGTCCTCTTTAAAGCCAAAAACATTCAGTACTTC. The chain carries TRBV2 and TRBJ2-4; D remains unclear. The CDR3 sequence is 16 residues long. With 4 bases removed from V and 0 bases from J, the gap between germline ends came to 13 bases. Germline CDR1 reads SNHLY; CDR2 reads FYNNEI.

This clonotype turned up a few times. The chain combines TRBV4-1 with TRBJ1-5; TRBD1 might be the D (6 bases). The CDR3 has 14 amino acids. Germline-derived CDR1 and CDR2 are MGHRA and YSYEKL. Trimming removed 0 bases from V and 6 bases from J, with 9 bases in between. The CDR3 here is CASSQDQGGQPQHF. The DNA for the CDR3 is TGCGCCAGCAGCCAAGATCAAGGGGGTCAGCCCCAGCATTTT.

This clonotype was seen only a few times. The chain links TRBV20-1 to TRBJ2-5, with D possibly being TRBD1 (6 bases). Trimming left V 5 bases short and J 5 bases short, with 15 bases between. The CDR3 covers 13 residues. Germline V gives CDR1 DFQATT, CDR2 SNEGSKA (reference sequence). CDR3 bases: TGCAGTGCTGATTACCGGGACATTGAGACCCAGTACTTC. This gives the protein CSADYRDIETQYF.

Many counts were recorded for this clonotype. CDR3: CAGSDSGDDTGELFF. CDR3 DNA sequence: TGCGCCGGTTCGGACTCGGGGGATGACACCGGGGAGCTGTTTTTT. V usage is TRBV5-1 and J usage is TRBJ2-2, with D possibly being TRBD2 (6 bases). The ends were cut back, 10 bases at V and 3 bases at J, with 19 bases in the middle. The CDR3 is 15 residues long. The germline CDR1 and CDR2 sequences are SGHRS and YFSETQ.

V gene TRBV28 combines with J gene TRBJ1-4; tentatively, D is TRBD1 (5 bases). This CDR3 region has 13 residues. Germline CDR1 MDHEN, CDR2 SYDVKM. V lost 7 bases, J lost 4 bases, and 10 bases lay in between. The CDR3 protein is CASIGALNEKLFF. Here the CDR3 DNA reads TGTGCCAGCATTGGGGCTCTTAATGAAAAACTGTTTTTT.

In this sample, this clonotype turned up a few times. V gene TRBV27 combines with J gene TRBJ1-2; D gene ambiguous. Germline CDR1 MNHEY, CDR2 SMNVEV (reference sequence). The CDR3 totals 15 residues. With 5 bases removed from V and 4 bases from J, the gap between germline ends came to 17 bases. The CDR3 DNA is TGTGCCAGCAGTGCCCGAGTCGGACCAAGCTATGGCTACACCTTC. Translated, it gives CASSARVGPSYGYTF.

The rearrangement links TRBV28 to TRBJ1-5; D not resolved. The V gene's germline CDR1 is MDHEN and CDR2 SYDVKM. This CDR3 has 17 residues. The V end was cut by 0 bases, the J end by 1 base, with 13 bases between. The CDR3 spells CASSLCSGRPSNQPQHF. The CDR3 nucleotides read TGTGCCAGCAGTTTATGCTCAGGCAGACCCAGCAATCAGCCCCAGCATTTT.

The chain uses TRBV9 and TRBJ1-2; D possibly corresponds to TRBD1 (5 bases). Per germline, CDR1 SGDLS and CDR2 YYNGEE. The CDR3 loop spans 11 amino acids. V shed 4 bases and J shed 14 bases, with 15 bases lying between them. The CDR3: CASSPSGRGTF. The CDR3 DNA is TGTGCCAGCAGCCCTTCGGGGAGGGGAACCTTC.

The V and J genes are TRBV11-3 and TRBJ2-4; D may be TRBD2 (6 bases). The V gene lost 3 bases and the J gene lost 7 bases, with 19 bases spanning the gap. The CDR3 loop spans 16 amino acids. CDR1 and CDR2 from the germline V gene are SGHNT and YENEEA. CDR3 DNA: TGTGCCAGCAGCTTGGGGGTAGCGGAAGGGCCCAACATTCAGTACTTC. Encoded protein: CASSLGVAEGPNIQYF.

In this sample, this clonotype turned up many times. This chain uses TRBV5-1 with TRBJ2-7; D perhaps matches TRBD2 (7 bases). Trimming cost V 4 bases and J 1 base, with 15 bases left between them. The germline V gene has CDR1 SGHRS and CDR2 YFSETQ. The length of the CDR3 is 15 residues. CDR3 in DNA: TGCGCCAGCAGCCCGGGGGAGGGGGGATCCTACGAGCAGTACTTC. Its translation is CASSPGEGGSYEQYF.

As to this clonotype: A read error is possible here, since a much larger clone lies one base away. The chain employs TRBV2 and TRBJ2-7; TRBD2 matches 7 bases. Germline V gene sequence: CDR1 SNHLY, CDR2 FYNNEI. Germline trimming cut 0 bases from V and 3 bases from J; bases unmatched to any gene: 5. The CDR3 runs to 15 residues. Written as DNA, the CDR3 is TGTGCCAGCAGTGAAGCGGCTTCGGGGGGCTACGAGCAGTACTTC. It is translated as CASSEAASGGYEQYF.

This clonotype was seen more than once but under ten times. This sequence joins TRBV7-9 and TRBJ1-3; D is perhaps TRBD1 (5 bases). Between the trimmed V and J ends, which lost 1 base and 0 bases, there was a span of 19 bases. The CDR3 is made up of 19 amino acids. Germline V lookup: CDR1 SEHNR, CDR2 FQNEAQ (reference sequence). This CDR3 reads CASSLGRVAGPLSGNTIYF. CDR3 nucleotides: TGTGCCAGCAGCTTAGGCCGGGTCGCAGGGCCCCTCTCTGGAAACACCATATATTTT.

There are many counts of this clonotype. This chain links TRBV29-1 with TRBJ2-7; 8 nucleotides agree with TRBD2. Germline V gene lookup returns CDR1 SQVTM and CDR2 ANQGSEA. J lost 2 bases, V lost 3 bases, and 9 bases had no gene match. This CDR3 has 15 amino acids. CDR3 in amino acids: CSVDGLAPRPYEQYF. The CDR3 region has the DNA TGCAGCGTTGATGGACTAGCCCCGAGGCCCTACGAGCAGTACTTC.

Ten or more counts support this clonotype. CDR3 DNA sequence: TGTGCCAGCAGCTTTACGGGTTATGGCTACACCTTC. This encodes CASSFTGYGYTF. V and J are TRBV11-3 and TRBJ1-2, with no clear D. From germline, CDR1 is SGHNT and CDR2 YENEEA. The CDR3 is 12 residues long. Trimming shortened V by 3 bases and J by 5 bases, and 7 bases separated the two germline ends.

Ten or more counts support this clonotype. The chain couples TRBV6-6 to TRBJ1-1; D call uncertain. V lost 0 bases, J lost 2 bases, and 7 bases lay in between. The germline gives CDR1 MNHNY, CDR2 SVGAGI (reference sequence). The CDR3 covers 14 residues. The DNA for the CDR3 is TGTGCCAGCAGTTACTCGAACAGCAACACTGAAGCTTTCTTT. Translation: CASSYSNSNTEAFF.

This clonotype has ten or more counts. The rearrangement joins TRBV28 to TRBJ2-7; 7 nucleotides match TRBD1. The CDR3 contains 15 residues. With 6 bases clipped from V and 4 bases from J, the junction kept 12 bases outside the gene matches. Germline V gives CDR1 MDHEN, CDR2 SYDVKM. The DNA of the CDR3 is TGTGCCAGCAGCCTGACAGGGTCCCTTTCGTACGAGCAGTACTTC. Translating gives CASSLTGSLSYEQYF.

The chain has TRBV10-3 and TRBJ2-4, with 8 bases matching TRBD1. The CDR3 loop spans 15 amino acids. After removal of 5 bases from V and 1 base from J, the junction contained 4 bases not matched to a gene. CDR1 ENHRY and CDR2 SYGVKD come from the germline V gene. The CDR3 nucleotides are TGTGCCATCAGTACACAGGGGGAGGCCAAAAACATTCAGTACTTC. It translates to CAISTQGEAKNIQYF.

This clonotype was seen at least ten times. This chain connects TRBV20-1 to TRBJ2-1, with D possibly matching TRBD2 (7 bases). The CDR3 runs 15 residues. V was clipped by 2 bases and J by 4 bases, with 15 bases between them. CDR1 and CDR2 from the germline V gene are DFQATT and SNEGSKA (reference sequence). The CDR3: CSARTWGGRYNEQFF. The CDR3 DNA follows: TGCAGTGCTAGAACGTGGGGGGGCCGGTACAATGAGCAGTTCTTC.

Only one count was recorded for this clonotype. This CDR3 is missing its conserved last phenylalanine or tryptophan, likely due to a read error. The V gene is TRBV12-3 or TRBV12-4, the J gene TRBJ1-5; the D is unclear. The CDR3 runs 13 residues. CDR3 residues: CASMNGWPQPQHL. As DNA, the CDR3 is TGCGCCAGCATGAACGGTTGGCCCCAGCCCCAGCATCTT.

The rearrangement links TRBV11-2 to TRBJ2-3; D is uncertain. The CDR3 consists of 13 residues. With 1 base removed from V and 6 bases from J, the gap between germline ends came to 8 bases. The germline gives CDR1 SGHAT, CDR2 FQNNGV. The CDR3 nucleotides read TGTGCCAGCAGCTTAGGCGCTTTGGATACGCAGTATTTT. Its protein is CASSLGALDTQYF.

This clonotype was found many times. The rearrangement joins TRBV12-3 or TRBV12-4 to TRBJ2-5, with 8 nucleotides matching TRBD1. The CDR3 consists of 14 residues. V trimming: 4 bases; J trimming: 4 bases; junction bases outside the gene matches: 5. The CDR3 nucleotides read TGTGCCAGCAGTTCTCTAGACAGGGGAGAGACCCAGTACTTC. It is translated as CASSSLDRGETQYF.

This clonotype has at least ten counts. The genes are TRBV20-1 and TRBJ2-7; the D call may be TRBD1 or TRBD2 (5 bases each). V dropped 3 bases and J dropped 0 bases, with 15 bases sitting between them. The CDR3 totals 15 residues. Germline values: CDR1 DFQATT, CDR2 SNEGSKA (reference sequence). Here the CDR3 reads CSASWGKEGSYEQYF. Here the CDR3 DNA reads TGCAGTGCTAGTTGGGGGAAGGAAGGCTCCTACGAGCAGTACTTC.

This clonotype showed up many times. The CDR3 here is CASSPEGYSGNTIYF. CDR3 bases: TGTGCCAGCAGCCCAGAGGGCTACTCTGGAAACACCATATATTTT. The rearrangement joins TRBV11-2 to TRBJ1-3; the D is unclear. The CDR3 is made up of 15 amino acids. Between the trimmed V and J ends, which lost 5 bases and 0 bases, there was a span of 11 bases. Germline CDR1 reads SGHAT; CDR2 reads FQNNGV. Filled out from reference TRBV11-2 and TRBJ1-3, the complete variable domain reads EAGVAQSPRYKIIEKRQSVAFWCNPISGHATLYWYQQILGQGPKLLIQFQNNGVVDDSQLPKDRFSAERLKGVDSTLKIQPAKLEDSAVYLCASSPEGYSGNTIYFGEGSWLTVV.

The chain has TRBV27 and TRBJ2-6, with D uncertain. Germline lookup yields CDR1 MNHEY and CDR2 SMNVEV (reference sequence). The CDR3 has 14 residues. V was shortened by 5 bases and J by 2 bases, with 7 bases between the two germline ends. For the CDR3, the DNA is TGTGCCAGCAGTGTCATAGCTGGGGCCAACGTCCTGACTTTC. It is translated as CASSVIAGANVLTF.

This clonotype has at least ten counts. V and J are TRBV20-1 and TRBJ2-1; D remains ambiguous. Looked up from germline, CDR1 is DFQATT and CDR2 is SNEGSKA (reference sequence). CDR3 length equals 12 residues. V lost 0 bases, J lost 8 bases, and 8 bases lay in between. CDR3 residues: CSARDKVYEQFF. The CDR3, as DNA: TGCAGTGCTAGAGATAAGGTTTATGAGCAGTTCTTC.

As to this clonotype: A read error may be the cause here, since a much bigger clone is one base away. The gene calls are TRBV3-1 and TRBJ2-1; D remains ambiguous. The CDR3 contains 13 residues. Trimming left V 4 bases short and J 1 base short, with 5 bases between. The germline V gene has CDR1 LGHDT and CDR2 YNNKEL (reference sequence). The CDR3 here is CASSLESYNEQFF. The CDR3 DNA reads as TGTGCCAGCAGCCTAGAGTCCTACAATGAGCAGTTCTTC.

This clonotype has a handful of counts. V gene TRBV19 combines with J gene TRBJ2-6; D is undetermined. Germline CDR1 reads LNHDA; CDR2 reads SQIVND (reference sequence). The CDR3 has 15 amino acids. Trimming left V 1 base short and J 0 bases short, with 4 bases between. The CDR3: CASSIVSSGANVLTF. The CDR3 coding sequence is TGTGCCAGTAGTATAGTTTCCTCTGGGGCCAACGTCCTGACTTTC.

The CDR3 protein is CASSEERGGTDTQYF. The CDR3 bases are TGTGCCAGCAGTGAGGAGCGGGGGGGCACAGATACGCAGTATTTT. This sequence joins TRBV6-1 and TRBJ2-3, with 9 positions matching TRBD2. CDR1 is MNHNS and CDR2 is SASEGT in the germline V gene. The CDR3 loop spans 15 amino acids. The V and J ends lost 3 bases and 1 base, in that order; junction bases with no gene match: 2.

Many counts were recorded for this clonotype. The chain has TRBV28 and TRBJ2-5; 7 nucleotides line up with TRBD1. Trimming cost V 6 bases and J 1 base; bases outside gene matches: 5. The CDR3 consists of 14 residues. Germline CDR1 reads MDHEN; CDR2 reads SYDVKM. The CDR3 spells CASSQGQLQETQYF. CDR3 coding DNA: TGTGCCAGCAGCCAGGGACAGCTCCAAGAGACCCAGTACTTC. Full variable domain (rest looked up from reference TRBV28 and TRBJ2-5): DVKVTQSSRYLVKRTGEKVFLECVQDMDHENMFWYRQDPGLGLRLIYFSYDVKMKEKGDIPEGYSVSREKKERFSLILESASTNQTSMYLCASSQGQLQETQYFGPGTRLLVL.

The gene calls are TRBV2 and TRBJ2-1; 7 nucleotides match TRBD2. This CDR3 has 15 amino acids. Germline CDR1 SNHLY, CDR2 FYNNEI. With V trimmed by 5 bases and J by 9 bases, 13 bases remained unmatched. The CDR3 region is CASSYQTAGVSEQFF. The CDR3 bases are TGTGCCAGCAGTTACCAAACCGCGGGAGTGAGTGAGCAGTTCTTC.

Of note for this clonotype: Since a much larger clone is just one base distant, this may be a read error. The chain links TRBV11-2 to TRBJ2-5; the match to TRBD2 covers 7 bases. The CDR3 runs 15 residues. CDR1 and CDR2 from the germline V gene are SGHAT and FQNNGV. The CDR3 spells CASSLDASGEETQCF. The DNA of the CDR3 is TGTGCCAGCAGCTTAGATGCAAGCGGGGAGGAGACCCAGTGCTTC. The full variable domain, completed using reference TRBV11-2 and TRBJ2-5, is EAGVAQSPRYKIIEKRQSVAFWCNPISGHATLYWYQQILGQGPKLLIQFQNNGVVDDSQLPKDRFSAERLKGVDSTLKIQPAKLEDSAVYLCASSLDASGEETQCFGPGTRLLVL.